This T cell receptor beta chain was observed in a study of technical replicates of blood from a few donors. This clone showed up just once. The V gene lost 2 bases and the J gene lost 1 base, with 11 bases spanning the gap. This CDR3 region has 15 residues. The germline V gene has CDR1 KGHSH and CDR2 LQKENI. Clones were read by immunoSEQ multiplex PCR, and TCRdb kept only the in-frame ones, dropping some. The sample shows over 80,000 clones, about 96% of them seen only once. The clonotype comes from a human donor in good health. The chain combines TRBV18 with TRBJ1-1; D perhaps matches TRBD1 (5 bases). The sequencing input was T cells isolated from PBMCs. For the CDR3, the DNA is TGTGCCAGCTCACCATCTGGGGCCACGAACACTGAAGCTTTCTTT. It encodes CASSPSGATNTEAFF.